This paragraph covers one TCR beta chain sequence. Its specificity is unknown. Produced via immunoSEQ multiplex PCR; TCRdb's table is partial and in-frame only. The sample lists 45,000 to 50,000 clones; roughly 84% were seen once. The sample belongs to a study of siplizumab effects on memory and regulatory T cells. Sequencing was performed on unstimulated naive, memory, effector memory and TEMRA subsets derived from a few donor pairs. The V gene end was trimmed by 5 bases and the J gene end by 2 bases; junction bases not matched to a gene: 2. The CDR3 sequence is 14 residues long. CDR1 is LNHDA, CDR2 SQIVND, per germline (reference sequence). Study-wide findings and caveats: Naive T cells were seen as more diverse than memory cells and as major alloresponse contributors.

Material for sequencing was naive CD8+ T cells sorted from blood. The receptor was isolated from a human donor in good health. V is TRBV19 and J is TRBJ1-2; 10 bases agree with TRBD1. CDR3 in amino acids: CASSWTGGNYGYTF. DNA for the CDR3: TGTGCCAGTAGTTGGACAGGGGGGAACTATGGCTACACCTTC.